Listed below are T cell receptor beta chains from one sample, sequenced in a study of blood T cell repertoires in COVID-19. TCRdb's table, derived via immunoSEQ multiplex PCR, lists solely in-frame clones and lacks some. Of about 200,000 clones listed, over 70% are singletons. The specimen was peripheral blood. The receptor set was obtained from an elderly woman with acute or convalescent COVID-19. CDR3s include the opening cysteine and the closing phenylalanine or tryptophan. A D gene is named only where the DNA matches it firmly.

D,V,CDR3
-,TRBV5-4,CASRTGTPSSTDTQYF
-,TRBV9,CASRSEMNTEAFF
TRBD2,TRBV6-2/TRBV6-3,CASSSLAGGLPETQYF
TRBD1,TRBV11-3,CASSLGEGGGQDPLHF
-,TRBV3-1/TRBV3-2,CASSFLASYEQYF
-,TRBV5-1,CASSLGGPNEKLFF
TRBD1,TRBV6-1,CASSEGDRLIVGETQYF
-,TRBV19,CASRIGDSNNSPLHF
-,TRBV6-6,CASSTAGPTNEKLFF
TRBD1,TRBV5-1,CASSTGQGMNTEAFF
TRBD1,TRBV27,CASSSGGLDGITQYF
-,TRBV5-4,CASSLGQGLVTQYF
TRBD1,TRBV10-2,CATQGQGPRNSPLHF
-,TRBV28,CASREGGAVGYTF
-,TRBV15,CATSRGRGSETQYF
-,TRBV7-9,CASSSRQDAGYTF
TRBD2,TRBV5-1,CASSPGLAGGLYNEQFF
TRBD1,TRBV7-9,CASTWTGGAYEQYF
TRBD1,TRBV4-1,CASSQTGGSNQPQHF
TRBD2,TRBV19,CASSSGLAGVTYNEQFF